What follows describes a single T cell receptor (beta chain). This clonotype was seen at least ten times. Its recognized antigen is unknown. Base qualities are missing; no much larger clone stands one base away. The record originates from a study of Graves' ophthalmopathy and Graves' hyperthyroidism (dated by TCRdb to the late 2010s). For the wider study: Peripheral blood was collected at initial diagnosis, prior to any treatment. TCR beta repertoire signatures were used to distinguish Graves' ophthalmopathy from Graves' hyperthyroidism and to predict progression to ophthalmopathy. In total, some 140 blood samples were TCR-sequenced: under 45 ophthalmopathy, approximately 80 hyperthyroidism and roughly 17 hyperthyroidism-to-ophthalmopathy patients. A discovery set of 100 patients (around 44 ophthalmopathy, 55 to 65 stable hyperthyroidism) was enrolled to explore V-J signatures distinguishing ophthalmopathy from hyperthyroidism. The independent validation cohort included 18 to 20 hyperthyroidism patients plus 17 patients who later progressed from hyperthyroidism to ophthalmopathy. In five to seven hyperthyroidism patients, T-cell repertoires of thyroid tissue and blood were compared. Following sample collection, hyperthyroidism patients were given methimazole at a starting dose of 30 mg daily, and ophthalmopathy patients were given high-dose intravenous methylprednisolone. Overall results and qualifications from the work: Ophthalmopathy was separated from stable hyperthyroidism by the 13-signature model with more than 85% sensitivity and about 81% specificity in cross-validation and with 80%/75% in the test set. In validation, the model predicted ophthalmopathy progression with about 71% sensitivity and 72% to 80% specificity; some twelve predicted patients were CT-confirmed with GO in a median of around 6 months. Sample size was not statistically predetermined, and group allocation was not concealed from the investigators. Most expanded thyroid clonotypes with a frequency above 0.001 also appeared in blood, which suggests that blood repertoires may reflect the immune response in the thyroid.

Ophthalmopathy patients were characterized by moderately to severely active disease, a Clinical Activity Score of at least 3, a NOSPECS grade of at least 4, and a disease duration under 3 months. Patients with other autoimmune diseases, uncontrolled infections, pregnancy or lactation were excluded. Diagnosis relied on clinical symptoms, serum thyroxine, TRAb, thyroid ultrasound and orbital computed tomography. Ficoll-Paque density gradient centrifugation was used to isolate PBMCs from approximately 10 ml of fresh peripheral blood. Trizol reagent was used to extract the total RNA, and its quality was then checked on an Agilent 2100 Bioanalyzer. For repertoire sequencing, TCR beta CDR3 regions were amplified from RNA transcripts. The first round of RT-PCR was done with HTBI primers and the Qiagen OneStep RT-PCR kit, and was followed by a second round of multiplex PCR, then size selection and purification. Libraries were sequenced paired-end with 100 bp reads on an Illumina HiSeq2000. The study's processing was this. SOAPnuke was used to process the reads, throwing out any read that had adapters, had uncalled bases, had a mean Phred below 15, or lacked an exact constant-primer or identifier match. High-quality paired reads were merged with COPE v1.2.5. Unique nucleotide sequences were defined as clonotypes and aligned to IMGT TRB V, D and J references using MiTCR v1.1. The analysis was limited to V-J combinations with a frequency above 0.0001, which together covered just over 98% of the repertoires. For each V-J combination, a TCR clonal expansion and chaos score was defined as F50 clonal expansion divided by the chaos observed in the TCRdist matrix. Welch's t-statistics and random forest were used to narrow the features down to over ten V-J combinations, which were then fed into a naive Bayes classifier. The Morisita-Horn index was used to measure how similar the thyroid and blood repertoires were. Clones were called with MiXCR by TCRdb after fastp trimmed the public reads at Q25, and only in-frame beta chains were retained. Each entry merges the rows of one CDR3 protein and shows their most common DNA and genes. TCRdb's processing, not the study's, gives the V and J calls here. The table for this sample lists hundreds of thousands of distinct CDR3 sequences; around 50% of them were counted only once. The top ten constitute about 45% of the sample.

CDR1 SQVTM and CDR2 ANQGSEA are derived from the germline V gene. There are 12 amino acids in the CDR3, from cysteine to phenylalanine inclusive. The CDR3 DNA has 36 bases and is translated from base 1. The junction carries 11 bases between V and J, which are trimmed by 4 bases and 5 bases respectively. The sequence joins TRBV29-1 to TRBJ1-1; there is no confident call for the D gene. Sequenced material: peripheral blood. This receptor was obtained from an adult man with Graves' ophthalmopathy. The nucleotides read TGCAGCGTTGGTGAAACGCGGACTGAAGCTTTCTTT. It encodes CSVGETRTEAFF.